Sequencing of this T cell receptor beta chain was carried out in a study of alternative splicing in chronic myeloid leukemia remission (TCRdb year 2020). Looking at the study overall: Remission specimens from the trials were collected at major or complete molecular response, at 12 or 24 months of TKI therapy. Peripheral blood from chronic-phase CML patients at diagnosis and remission was profiled by RNA sequencing and compared with healthy donors. Eight or nine diagnostic specimens, together with matched remission specimens, were obtained from the RESIST (imatinib), ENESTxtnd (nilotinib) and PINNACLE (nilotinib plus pegylated interferon) trials. The median age was nearly 55 years at diagnosis and about 61 at remission, while healthy controls had a median age of approximately 36. Trial diagnostic specimens were total leukocytes from peripheral blood collected in EDTA. Nine CML samples, seven diagnostic and two matched remission, came from the French Persistem study. The female/male split was 11/5 for diagnosis samples, 8/3 for remission samples and 2/4 for controls. For diagnosis, remission and control samples alike, total RNA was extracted from peripheral blood mononuclear cells using Trizol. Study-wide conclusions, independent of this receptor: Blood cell composition differed strongly by timepoint, shifting from myeloid progenitor enrichment at diagnosis to mature lymphoid enrichment at remission. At remission, blood cell composition had been reconfigured so that it resembled normal controls enriched in lymphoid cells.

CDR1 MNHNS and CDR2 SASEGT are derived from the germline V gene. The CDR3 covers 17 residues, taking in both the cysteine and the phenylalanine. DNA was not recorded. Library prep was done by bulk RNA-seq. The TruSeq Stranded RNA sample prep kit was used to generate libraries of poly-A-enriched mRNA from an input of approximately 0.94 ug total RNA. Paired-end sequencing was carried out on a HiSeq 2500, and each sample was sequenced in triplicate. A read length of 125 nucleotides per mate was used for RNA-seq. The published analysis was carried out like this. After trimming, reads were aligned to hg38 using STAR v2.7, and quality control was handled by FASTQC, RSeQC and multiqc. Salmon 0.14.1 was used to quantify gene expression levels as transcripts per million (TPM). Principal component analysis suggested that transcriptomic profiles were not driven by trial, library batch, sequencing batch, treatment regimen or sex. TCRdb reprocessed the reads, so every CDR3 protein sequence counts as one entry and DNA is not shown. The V and J calls here are based on TCRdb, not the publication. This sample comprises under 600 distinct CDR3 sequences, 95% to 97% of them detected only once. Around 7.8% of the sample is in the top ten clones.

With respect to this clonotype: This clone's antigen is unknown.

Sample time point, as interpreted from the label and publication: major or complete molecular response after front-line TKI therapy. The patient cohort comprised sixteen CML patients, with matched post-remission samples retrieved for a subset of them. Recombination joined TRBV6-1 with TRBJ1-6. This TCR came from an adult with chronic myeloid leukemia. The material sequenced was PBMCs or total blood leukocytes (not recorded which), taken during remission. The encoded CDR3 is CASSRIRGTGEVSPLHF.